The TCR beta chain described here comes from a study of response to subunit inactivated influenza vaccine. Whole-study results and caveats: Each seasonal flu vaccination may recruit only limited new T cells, authors suggested.

TCRdb reprocessed the RT-PCR reads via MiXCR and lists one record per CDR3 protein. The sample includes hundreds of thousands of distinct CDR3 sequences, 12% seen only once; the top ten take roughly 10%. With regard to this clonotype: Its antigen is as yet unknown.

The TCR sequence derives from a man aged 50 or older who received an inactivated influenza vaccine. This specimen consisted of PBMCs from blood, obtained on the day of vaccination.

CDR3 sequence: CASSRFDEQYF. In DNA, the CDR3 is TGTGCCAGCAGCCGGTTCGACGAGCAGTACTTC. This chain uses TRBV7-9 with TRBJ2-7; D is uncertain. V was cut by 5 bases and J by 5 bases, with 7 bases left in between. Germline-derived CDR1 and CDR2 are SEHNR and FQNEAQ (reference sequence). The CDR3 runs 11 residues. The full variable domain, its missing parts supplied by reference TRBV7-9 and TRBJ2-7, is DTGVSQNPRHKITKRGQNVTFRCDPISEHNRLYWYRQTLGQGPEFLTYFQNEAQLEKSRLLSDRFSAERPKGSFSTLEIQRTEQGDSAMYLCASSRFDEQYFGPGTRLTVT.